This entry lists 30 T cell receptor beta chains sequenced from one sample in a study of blood T cell repertoires in COVID-19. The assay was immunoSEQ multiplex PCR, and TCRdb's table has in-frame clones only and misses some. The data hold over 250,000 clones, with 85% to 90% observed a single time. The specimen sequenced was peripheral blood. Receptors originate from a woman between 45 and 60 years old with COVID-19, enrolled during active disease.

This chain uses TRBV27 with TRBJ1-1; 7 bases are shared with TRBD1. The CDR3 length is 15 residues. The V gene's germline CDR1 is MNHEY and CDR2 SMNVEV (reference sequence). The trim removed 5 bases at V and 0 bases at J, leaving 6 bases unmatched. The chain's CDR3 is CASSRQGSMNTEAFF. Written as DNA, the CDR3 is TGTGCCAGCAGTCGACAGGGCTCCATGAACACTGAAGCTTTCTTT.

The chain uses TRBV27 and TRBJ1-1; 11 bases map to TRBD1. Looked up from germline, CDR1 is MNHEY and CDR2 is SMNVEV (reference sequence). The CDR3 runs to 14 residues. Trimming took 5 bases from V and 4 from J; bases not matched to a gene: 3. The CDR3 region is CASSGQGAFTEAFF. Here the CDR3 DNA reads TGTGCCAGCAGTGGACAGGGGGCATTCACTGAAGCTTTCTTT.

Remarks on this clone: This specimen includes other DNA sequences encoding the same CDR3. The rearrangement links TRBV12-3 or TRBV12-4 to TRBJ2-7, with 7 positions matching TRBD1. The CDR3 spans 13 residues. V trimming: 3 bases; J trimming: 2 bases; junction bases outside the gene matches: 1. The CDR3 nucleotides are TGTGCCAGCAGTTTGACAGGGCCCTACGAGCAGTACTTC. Its translation: CASSLTGPYEQYF.

This clone was observed a few times. The V and J genes are TRBV30 and TRBJ1-2; no definite D call. The CDR3 runs 11 residues. Germline V gene data show CDR1 as GTSNPN and CDR2 as SVGIG (reference sequence). V was shortened by 8 bases and J by 0 bases, with 7 bases between the two germline ends. CDR3 nucleotides: TGTGCCGGTGAGGCTAACTATGGCTACACCTTC. It translates to CAGEANYGYTF.

V is TRBV4-3 and J is TRBJ2-5, with 13 nucleotides matching TRBD2. CDR1 LGHNA and CDR2 YSLEER come from the germline V gene. The CDR3 loop spans 15 amino acids. Losses at the gene ends were 3 bases for V and 3 bases for J; bases not matched to a gene: 1. The CDR3 is CASSHGLAGEETQYF. CDR3 DNA sequence: TGCGCCAGCAGCCACGGACTAGCGGGAGAAGAGACCCAGTACTTC.

The chain combines TRBV29-1 with TRBJ1-1; 11 bases line up with TRBD1. CDR3 length: 13 residues. Germline CDR1 is SQVTM and CDR2 is ANQGSEA. J was trimmed by 5 bases and V by 3 bases; bases with no gene match: 2. The CDR3 loop is CSVDGTGGTEAFF. As DNA, the CDR3 is TGCAGCGTTGACGGGACAGGGGGTACTGAAGCTTTCTTT.

V usage is TRBV12-3 or TRBV12-4 and J usage is TRBJ1-1; D is unclear. This CDR3 comprises 11 residues. Trimming cost V 5 bases and J 5 bases, with 6 bases left between them. The CDR3 DNA follows: TGTGCCAGCAGTGGGGAGACTGAAGCTTTCTTT. Residues: CASSGETEAFF.

The rearrangement links TRBV7-9 to TRBJ1-1, with 8 bases identical to TRBD1. The CDR3 runs to 14 residues. The ends lost 4 bases at V and 1 base at J; junction bases unmatched: 2. CDR1 and CDR2 (germline): SEHNR, FQNEAQ (reference sequence). The CDR3 DNA is TGTGCCAGCAGCTCGGACAGGGCGAACACTGAAGCTTTCTTT. Protein product: CASSSDRANTEAFF. Complete variable domain (other parts from reference TRBV7-9 and TRBJ1-1): DTGVSQNPRHKITKRGQNVTFRCDPISEHNRLYWYRQTLGQGPEFLTYFQNEAQLEKSRLLSDRFSAERPKGSFSTLEIQRTEQGDSAMYLCASSSDRANTEAFFGQGTRLTVV.

This chain links TRBV12-3 or TRBV12-4 with TRBJ2-7; D gene unclear. The CDR3 length is 12 residues. Trimming removed 1 base from V and 3 bases from J, with 4 bases in between. CDR3 nucleotide sequence: TGTGCCAGCAGTTTAGATTACTACGAGCAGTACTTC. It yields the protein CASSLDYYEQYF.

This chain uses TRBV11-2 with TRBJ1-5; D gene ambiguous. The CDR3 extends over 15 amino acids. Trimming removed 2 bases from V and 0 bases from J, with 8 bases in between. Germline loops: CDR1 SGHAT, CDR2 FQNNGV. The CDR3 coding sequence is TGTGCCAGCAGCTTATCGGGGATTAGCAATCAGCCCCAGCATTTT. Translating gives CASSLSGISNQPQHF.

The V and J genes are TRBV7-3 and TRBJ2-3, with D maybe TRBD2 (5 bases). V lost 2 bases and J 0 bases, leaving 9 bases between the germline ends. Looked up from germline, CDR1 is SGHTA and CDR2 is FQGTGA. The CDR3 has 15 amino acids. DNA for the CDR3: TGTGCCAGCAGCTTAGCCCGGACTAGCACAGATACGCAGTATTTT. Encoded protein: CASSLARTSTDTQYF. The variable domain in full, completed from reference TRBV7-3 and TRBJ2-3, reads GAGVSQTPSNKVTEKGKYVELRCDPISGHTALYWYRQSLGQGPEFLIYFQGTGAADDSGLPNDRFFAVRPEGSVSTLKIQRTERGDSAVYLCASSLARTSTDTQYFGPGTRLTVL.

The rearrangement links TRBV10-3 to TRBJ2-7; 10 bases match TRBD2. The V gene end was trimmed by 5 bases and the J gene end by 1 base; junction bases not matched to a gene: 8. This CDR3 is built from 16 residues. Germline lookup yields CDR1 ENHRY and CDR2 SYGVKD. The CDR3 DNA reads TGTGCCATCAGTTCTCCGAGTAGCGGGGGGTCCTACGAGCAGTACTTC. This sequence encodes CAISSPSSGGSYEQYF.

The chain employs TRBV30 and TRBJ1-4; 8 nucleotides line up with TRBD1. The CDR3 is made up of 13 amino acids. The germline gives CDR1 GTSNPN, CDR2 SVGIG (reference sequence). J lost 5 bases, V lost 8 bases, and 7 bases had no gene match. The CDR3 sequence is CARTDRVNEKLFF. The CDR3 DNA sequence: TGTGCCCGAACGGACAGGGTGAATGAAAAACTGTTTTTT.

J is TRBJ2-6 and V is TRBV7-3; the match to TRBD1 covers 9 bases. V trimming: 5 bases; J trimming: 2 bases; junction bases outside the gene matches: 4. The CDR3 has 16 residues. Germline V gene sequence: CDR1 SGHTA, CDR2 FQGTGA. DNA for the CDR3: TGTGCCAGCAGCCAAACAGGGGGCGCTGGGGCCAACGTCCTGACTTTC. Its protein is CASSQTGGAGANVLTF.

The CDR3 here is CASNHPNTEAFF. CDR3 in DNA: TGTGCCAGTAATCATCCGAACACTGAAGCTTTCTTT. The chain links TRBV19 to TRBJ1-1; no clear D. V lost 7 bases, J lost 1 base, and 7 bases lay in between. The length of the CDR3 is 12 residues. Germline V lookup: CDR1 LNHDA, CDR2 SQIVND (reference sequence).

The chain combines TRBV7-8 with TRBJ2-3; D remains unclear. Trimming removed 3 bases at V and 1 base at J, with 17 bases between. Germline V gene sequence: CDR1 SGHVS, CDR2 FQNEAQ. The CDR3 contains 17 residues. The CDR3 bases are TGTGCCAGCAGCTTTCCTGGGCGCCCCTGGGGCACAGATACGCAGTATTTT. Translating it yields CASSFPGRPWGTDTQYF.

This clone came up once. This chain uses TRBV7-6 with TRBJ1-1; no clear D gene. The CDR3 has 16 residues. V gave up 1 base and J gave up 1 base, with 13 bases separating them. From germline, CDR1 is SGHVS and CDR2 FNYEAQ. The CDR3 loop reads CASSLVVAKSNTEAFF. CDR3 in DNA: TGTGCCAGCAGCTTAGTCGTAGCGAAGTCGAACACTGAAGCTTTCTTT.

The chain employs TRBV9 and TRBJ2-1; 7 bases align to TRBD2. CDR3 length: 16 residues. Germline CDR1 and CDR2: SGDLS and YYNGEE. V lost 4 bases and J lost 10; bases outside the gene matches: 17. The CDR3 here is CASSPAGLVGRGEQFF. Written as DNA, the CDR3 is TGTGCCAGCAGCCCCGCCGGACTAGTAGGGCGGGGGGAGCAGTTCTTC. Using reference TRBV9 and TRBJ2-1 for the parts outside the CDR3, the full variable domain is DSGVTQTPKHLITATGQRVTLRCSPRSGDLSVYWYQQSLDQGLQFLIQYYNGEERAKGNILERFSAQQFPDLHSELNLSSLELGDSALYFCASSPAGLVGRGEQFFGPGTRLTVL.

The V gene is TRBV7-9, the J gene TRBJ1-2; maybe TRBD1 (5 bases). The germline V gene has CDR1 SEHNR and CDR2 FQNEAQ (reference sequence). V shed 1 base and J shed 2 bases, with 8 bases lying between them. The CDR3 loop spans 14 amino acids. The CDR3 coding sequence is TGTGCCAGCAGCTTAGGGGACTCCAACTATGGCTACACCTTC. Translated, it gives CASSLGDSNYGYTF.

The chain is built from TRBV5-6 and TRBJ1-2, with 8 bases lining up with TRBD1. Germline CDR1 SGHDT, CDR2 YYEEEE. The V segment lost 4 bases and the J segment 3 bases; nucleotides outside the gene matches: 2. CDR3 length: 13 residues. The CDR3 bases are TGTGCCAGCAGCCGGGACAGGTACTATGGCTACACCTTC. Protein: CASSRDRYYGYTF.

This chain uses TRBV30 with TRBJ2-1; D might be TRBD2 (6 bases). Germline-derived CDR1 and CDR2 are GTSNPN and SVGIG (reference sequence). Trimming removed 5 bases from V and 9 bases from J, with 8 bases in between. CDR3 length equals 10 residues. DNA for the CDR3: TGTGCCTGGGGGGAGGTTGAGCAGTTCTTC. It encodes CAWGEVEQFF.

The chain is built from TRBV5-1 and TRBJ2-7, with D possibly matching TRBD2 (8 bases). Germline CDR1 is SGHRS and CDR2 is YFSETQ. The length of the CDR3 is 13 residues. V lost 3 bases, J lost 7 bases, and 14 bases lay in between. CDR3 protein: CASSSGGGAEQYF. In nucleotides, the CDR3 is TGCGCCAGCAGCTCGGGAGGGGGCGCAGAGCAGTACTTC.

This clone occurred a few times. The same CDR3 also results from other DNA sequences found in this sample. V and J are TRBV5-1 and TRBJ1-1; D is unclear. Trimming shortened V by 0 bases and J by 1 base, and 7 bases separated the two germline ends. Germline-derived CDR1 and CDR2 are SGHRS and YFSETQ. CDR3 length: 14 residues. The CDR3 region is CASSLAGGNTEAFF. The CDR3, as DNA: TGCGCCAGCAGCTTGGCCGGCGGGAACACTGAAGCTTTCTTT.

The chain uses TRBV19 and TRBJ1-4; D is perhaps TRBD1 (5 bases). The germline CDR1 and CDR2 sequences are LNHDA and SQIVND (reference sequence). The CDR3 extends over 14 amino acids. With 5 bases removed from V and 7 bases from J, the gap between germline ends came to 14 bases. The CDR3 bases are TGTGCCAGTAGTCCCGAGGAGGGACCTGAAAAACTGTTTTTT. Protein product: CASSPEEGPEKLFF.

This rearrangement joins TRBV6-1 to TRBJ2-7, with D possibly matching TRBD1 (6 bases). CDR1 and CDR2 (germline): MNHNS, SASEGT. V lost 2 bases and J lost 3, with 14 bases in between. The CDR3 loop spans 15 amino acids. CDR3 loop: CASSESTGMFYEQYF. CDR3 DNA: TGTGCCAGCAGTGAATCGACAGGTATGTTCTACGAGCAGTACTTC.

This clone was seen more than once but under ten times. The chain links TRBV6-5 to TRBJ2-1; 7 nucleotides match TRBD2. This CDR3 has 14 amino acids. Germline V lookup: CDR1 MNHEY, CDR2 SVGAGI. V lost 5 bases, J lost 4 bases, and 5 bases stayed unmatched. The CDR3 sequence: CASSSGAKYNEQFF. The CDR3 coding sequence is TGTGCCAGCAGTAGCGGGGCCAAATACAATGAGCAGTTCTTC.

This clone was recorded only once. This sequence joins TRBV29-1 and TRBJ1-1; D is perhaps TRBD1 (5 bases). Trimming took 8 bases from V and 12 from J, leaving 19 bases between them. Germline values: CDR1 SQVTM, CDR2 ANQGSEA. CDR3 length equals 11 residues. The CDR3 sequence is CSLRYGQGSFF. The DNA for the CDR3 is TGCAGCCTGCGTTATGGGCAGGGATCTTTCTTT. The full variable domain, completed using reference TRBV29-1 and TRBJ1-1, is SAVISQKPSRDICQRGTSLTIQCQVDSQVTMMFWYRQQPGQSLTLIATANQGSEATYESGFVIDKFPISRPNLTFSTLTVSNMSPEDSSIYLCSLRYGQGSFFGQGTRLTVV.

This chain uses TRBV19 with TRBJ1-5; 7 nucleotides align to TRBD1. The germline CDR1 and CDR2 sequences are LNHDA and SQIVND (reference sequence). The CDR3 has 16 amino acids. The V gene end was trimmed by 5 bases and the J gene end by 3 bases; junction bases not matched to a gene: 10. The CDR3 protein is CASSWGWTGINQPQHF. The CDR3 coding sequence is TGTGCCAGTAGTTGGGGCTGGACAGGCATCAATCAGCCCCAGCATTTT.

The chain links TRBV5-1 to TRBJ1-2, with D perhaps TRBD1 (6 bases). The length of the CDR3 is 15 residues. V lost 4 bases, J lost 8 bases, and 21 bases lay in between. Per germline, CDR1 SGHRS and CDR2 YFSETQ. CDR3 coding DNA: TGCGCCAGCAGCCTGCGGGCGGGCGCAGGGGACGGCTACACCTTC. The encoded protein is CASSLRAGAGDGYTF.

The genes are TRBV5-1 and TRBJ2-7; D perhaps matches TRBD2 (6 bases). This CDR3 is built from 13 residues. Trimming removed 1 base from V and 7 bases from J, with 12 bases in between. Germline V gene data show CDR1 as SGHRS and CDR2 as YFSETQ. DNA of the CDR3: TGCGCCAGCAGCTTGATCGGGGAGGTGGAGCAGTACTTC. It is translated as CASSLIGEVEQYF.